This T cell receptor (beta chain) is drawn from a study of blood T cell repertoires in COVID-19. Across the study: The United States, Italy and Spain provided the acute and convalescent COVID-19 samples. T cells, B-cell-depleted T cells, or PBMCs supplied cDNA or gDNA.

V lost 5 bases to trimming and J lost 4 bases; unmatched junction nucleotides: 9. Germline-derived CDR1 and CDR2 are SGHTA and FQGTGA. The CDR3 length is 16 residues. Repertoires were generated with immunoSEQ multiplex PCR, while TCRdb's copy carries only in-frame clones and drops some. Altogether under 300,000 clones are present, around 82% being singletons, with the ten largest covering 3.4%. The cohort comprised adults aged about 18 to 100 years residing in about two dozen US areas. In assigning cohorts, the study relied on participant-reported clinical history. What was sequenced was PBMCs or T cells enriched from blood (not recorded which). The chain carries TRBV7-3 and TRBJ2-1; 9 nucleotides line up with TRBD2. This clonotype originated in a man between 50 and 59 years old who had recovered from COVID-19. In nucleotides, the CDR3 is TGTGCCAGCAGCCTAAGTGAGACTAGCGGTTACAATGAGCAGTTCTTC. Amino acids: CASSLSETSGYNEQFF. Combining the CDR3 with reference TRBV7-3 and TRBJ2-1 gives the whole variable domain GAGVSQTPSNKVTEKGKYVELRCDPISGHTALYWYRQSLGQGPEFLIYFQGTGAADDSGLPNDRFFAVRPEGSVSTLKIQRTERGDSAVYLCASSLSETSGYNEQFFGPGTRLTVL.